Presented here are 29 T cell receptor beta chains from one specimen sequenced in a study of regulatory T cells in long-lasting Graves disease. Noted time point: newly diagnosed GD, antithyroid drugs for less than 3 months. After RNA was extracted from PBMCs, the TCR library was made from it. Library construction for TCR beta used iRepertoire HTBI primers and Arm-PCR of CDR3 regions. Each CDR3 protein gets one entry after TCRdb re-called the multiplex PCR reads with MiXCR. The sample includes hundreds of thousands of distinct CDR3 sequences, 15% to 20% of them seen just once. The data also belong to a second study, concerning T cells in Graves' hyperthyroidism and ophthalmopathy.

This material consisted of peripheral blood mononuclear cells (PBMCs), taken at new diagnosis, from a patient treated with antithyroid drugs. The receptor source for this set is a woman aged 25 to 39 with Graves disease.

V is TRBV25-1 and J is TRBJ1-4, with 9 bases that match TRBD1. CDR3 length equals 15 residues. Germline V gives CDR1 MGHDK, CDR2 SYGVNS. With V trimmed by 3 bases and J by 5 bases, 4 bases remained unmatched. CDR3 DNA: TGTGCCAGCAGTGATACAGGGGGCCCGAATGAAAAACTGTTTTTT. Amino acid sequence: CASSDTGGPNEKLFF.

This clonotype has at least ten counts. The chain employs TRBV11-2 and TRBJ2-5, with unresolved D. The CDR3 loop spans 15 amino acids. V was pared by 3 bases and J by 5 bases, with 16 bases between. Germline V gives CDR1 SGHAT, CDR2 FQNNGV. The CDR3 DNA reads TGTGCCAGCAGCTTCGGTAGCCCCAGTAGGGAGACCCAGTACTTC. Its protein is CASSFGSPSRETQYF.

CDR3 DNA: TGTGCCAGCAGGGTAAACAGTAACATGAACACTGAAGCTTTCTTT. Protein: CASRVNSNMNTEAFF. The chain combines TRBV7-9 with TRBJ1-1, with unresolved D. Germline V CDR1 and CDR2: SEHNR, FQNEAQ (reference sequence). V shed 6 bases and J shed 0 bases, with 14 bases lying between them. The CDR3 is 15 residues long.

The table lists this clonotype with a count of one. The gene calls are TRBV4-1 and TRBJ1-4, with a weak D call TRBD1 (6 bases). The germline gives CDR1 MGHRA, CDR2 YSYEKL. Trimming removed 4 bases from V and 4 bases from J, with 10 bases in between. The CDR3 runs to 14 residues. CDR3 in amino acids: CASSPQGLNEKLFF. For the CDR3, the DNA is TGCGCCAGCAGCCCACAGGGACTTAATGAAAAACTGTTTTTT.

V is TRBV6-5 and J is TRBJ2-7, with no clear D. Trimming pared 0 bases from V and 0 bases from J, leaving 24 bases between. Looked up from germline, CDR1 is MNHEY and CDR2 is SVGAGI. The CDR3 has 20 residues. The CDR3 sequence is CASSYSALNSNPTISYEQYF. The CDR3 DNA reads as TGTGCCAGCAGTTACTCGGCCCTAAACTCTAATCCCACAATCTCCTACGAGCAGTACTTC.

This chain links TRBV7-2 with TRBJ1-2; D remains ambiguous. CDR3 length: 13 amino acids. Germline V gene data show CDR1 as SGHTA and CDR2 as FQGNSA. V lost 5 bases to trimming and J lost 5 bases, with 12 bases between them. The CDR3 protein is CASSPPDAYGYTF. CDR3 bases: TGTGCCAGCAGCCCCCCGGACGCGTATGGCTACACCTTC. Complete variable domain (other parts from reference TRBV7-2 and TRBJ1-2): GAGVSQSPSNKVTEKGKDVELRCDPISGHTALYWYRQSLGQGLEFLIYFQGNSAPDKSGLPSDRFSAERTGGSVSTLTIQRTQQEDSAVYLCASSPPDAYGYTFGSGTRLTVV.

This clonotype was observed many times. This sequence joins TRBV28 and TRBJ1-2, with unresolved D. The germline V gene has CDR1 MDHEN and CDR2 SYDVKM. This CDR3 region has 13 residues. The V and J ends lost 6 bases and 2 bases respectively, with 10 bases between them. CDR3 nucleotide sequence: TGTGCCAGCAGGTCCCCGCAGAACTATGGCTACACCTTC. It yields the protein CASRSPQNYGYTF.

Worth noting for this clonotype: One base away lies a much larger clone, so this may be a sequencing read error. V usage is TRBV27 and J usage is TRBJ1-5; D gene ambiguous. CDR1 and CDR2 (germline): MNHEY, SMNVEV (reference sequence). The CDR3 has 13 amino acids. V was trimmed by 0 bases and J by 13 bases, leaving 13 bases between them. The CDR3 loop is CASSLSSSGRQHF. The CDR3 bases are TGTGCCAGCAGTTTATCGTCCTCCGGCAGGCAGCATTTT.

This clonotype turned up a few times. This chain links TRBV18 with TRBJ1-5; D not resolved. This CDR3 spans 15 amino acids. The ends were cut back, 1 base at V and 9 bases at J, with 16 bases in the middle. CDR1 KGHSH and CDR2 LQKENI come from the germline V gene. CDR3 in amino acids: CASSPQRGSPPPQHF. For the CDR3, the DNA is TGTGCCAGCTCACCACAGAGAGGCTCGCCACCGCCCCAGCATTTT.

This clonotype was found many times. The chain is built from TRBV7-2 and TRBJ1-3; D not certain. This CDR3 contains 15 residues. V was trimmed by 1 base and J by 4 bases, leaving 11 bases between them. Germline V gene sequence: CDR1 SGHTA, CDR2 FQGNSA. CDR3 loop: CASSLVAGSGNTIYF. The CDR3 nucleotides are TGTGCCAGCAGCTTAGTGGCGGGTTCGGGAAACACCATATATTTT.

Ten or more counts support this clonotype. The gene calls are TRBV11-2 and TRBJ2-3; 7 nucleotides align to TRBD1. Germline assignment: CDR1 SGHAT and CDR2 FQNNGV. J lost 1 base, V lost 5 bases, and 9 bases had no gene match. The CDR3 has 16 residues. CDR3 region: CASSLMQGVRTDTQYF. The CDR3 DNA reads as TGTGCCAGCAGCCTCATGCAGGGGGTGCGCACAGATACGCAGTATTTT.

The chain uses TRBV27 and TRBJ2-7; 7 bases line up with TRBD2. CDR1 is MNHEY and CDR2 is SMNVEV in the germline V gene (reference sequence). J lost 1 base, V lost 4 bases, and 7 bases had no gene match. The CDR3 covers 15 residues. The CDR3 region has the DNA TGTGCCAGCAGTTCCCCCCAGCGGGATTCCTACGAGCAGTACTTC. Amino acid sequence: CASSSPQRDSYEQYF.

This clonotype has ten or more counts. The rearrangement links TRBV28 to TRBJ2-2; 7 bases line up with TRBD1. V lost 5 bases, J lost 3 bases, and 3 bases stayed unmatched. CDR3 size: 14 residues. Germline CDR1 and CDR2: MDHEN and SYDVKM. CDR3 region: CASSPRGHTGELFF. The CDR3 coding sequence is TGTGCCAGCAGTCCGAGGGGGCACACCGGGGAGCTGTTTTTT.

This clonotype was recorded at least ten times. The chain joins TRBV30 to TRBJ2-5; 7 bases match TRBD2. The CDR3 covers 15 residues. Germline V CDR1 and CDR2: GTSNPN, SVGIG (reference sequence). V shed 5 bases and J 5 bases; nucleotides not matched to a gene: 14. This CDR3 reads CAWDQRAGNRETQYF. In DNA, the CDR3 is TGTGCCTGGGATCAACGAGCGGGAAACAGGGAGACCCAGTACTTC.

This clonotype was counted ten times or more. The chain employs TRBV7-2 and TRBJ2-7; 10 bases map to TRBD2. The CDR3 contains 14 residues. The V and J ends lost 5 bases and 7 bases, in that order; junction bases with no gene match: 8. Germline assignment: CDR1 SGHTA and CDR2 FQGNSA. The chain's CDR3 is CASSPLAGTSEQYF. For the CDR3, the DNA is TGTGCCAGCAGCCCACTAGCGGGAACGTCGGAGCAGTACTTC.

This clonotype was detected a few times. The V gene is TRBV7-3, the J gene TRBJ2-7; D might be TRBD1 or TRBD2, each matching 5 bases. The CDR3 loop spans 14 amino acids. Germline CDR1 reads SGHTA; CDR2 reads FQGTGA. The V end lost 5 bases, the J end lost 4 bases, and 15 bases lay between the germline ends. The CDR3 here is CASSPTVGGYEQYF. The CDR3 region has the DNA TGTGCCAGCAGCCCCACCGTTGGGGGATACGAGCAGTACTTC.

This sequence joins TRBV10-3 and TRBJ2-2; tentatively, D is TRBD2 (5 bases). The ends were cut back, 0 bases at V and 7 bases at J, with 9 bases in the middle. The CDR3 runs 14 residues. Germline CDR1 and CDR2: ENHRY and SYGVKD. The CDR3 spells CAISESRSGGELFF. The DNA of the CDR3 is TGTGCCATCAGTGAGTCTAGAAGCGGCGGGGAGCTGTTTTTT.

CDR3: CSARSLGGAGYTF. CDR3 in DNA: TGCAGTGCTAGGTCGTTGGGGGGTGCTGGCTACACCTTC. The genes are TRBV20-1 and TRBJ1-2; D possibly corresponds to TRBD1 (5 bases). From germline, CDR1 is DFQATT and CDR2 SNEGSKA (reference sequence). There are 13 residues in the CDR3. Trimming left V 3 bases short and J 7 bases short, with 15 bases between.

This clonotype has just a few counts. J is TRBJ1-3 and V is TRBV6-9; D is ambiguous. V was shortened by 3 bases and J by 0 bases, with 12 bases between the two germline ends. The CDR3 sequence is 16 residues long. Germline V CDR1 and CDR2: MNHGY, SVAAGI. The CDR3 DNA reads TGTGCCAGCAGTTACCCCGAAGTAGTCTCTGGAAACACCATATATTTT. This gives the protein CASSYPEVVSGNTIYF.

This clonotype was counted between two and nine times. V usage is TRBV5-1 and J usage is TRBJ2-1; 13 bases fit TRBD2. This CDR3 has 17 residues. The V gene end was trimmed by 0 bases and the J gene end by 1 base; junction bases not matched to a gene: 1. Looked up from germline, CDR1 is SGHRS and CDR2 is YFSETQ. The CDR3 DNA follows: TGCGCCAGCAGCTTGGAGGGACTAGCGGGATCCTACAATGAGCAGTTCTTC. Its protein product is CASSLEGLAGSYNEQFF.

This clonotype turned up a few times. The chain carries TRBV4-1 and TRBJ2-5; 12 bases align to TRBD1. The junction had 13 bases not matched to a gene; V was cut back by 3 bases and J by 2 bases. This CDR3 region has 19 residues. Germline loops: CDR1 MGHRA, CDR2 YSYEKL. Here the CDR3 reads CASSHPGGTGGPLQETQYF. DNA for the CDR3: TGCGCCAGCAGCCACCCAGGAGGGACAGGGGGCCCCTTACAAGAGACCCAGTACTTC.

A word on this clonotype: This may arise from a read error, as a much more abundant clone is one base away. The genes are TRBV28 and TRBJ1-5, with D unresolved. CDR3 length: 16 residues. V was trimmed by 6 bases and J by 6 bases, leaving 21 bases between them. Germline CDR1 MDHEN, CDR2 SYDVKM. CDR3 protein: CASSPSAGPSAQPQHF. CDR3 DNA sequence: TGTGCCAGCAGCCCATCCGCCGGGCCCAGTGCTCAGCCCCAGCATTTT.

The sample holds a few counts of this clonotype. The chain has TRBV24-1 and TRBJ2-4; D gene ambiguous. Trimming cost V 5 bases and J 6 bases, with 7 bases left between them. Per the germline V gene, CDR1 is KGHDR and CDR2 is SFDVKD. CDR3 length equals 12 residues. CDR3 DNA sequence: TGTGCCACCAGTGCCTCGGGAAACATTCAGTACTTC. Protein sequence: CATSASGNIQYF.

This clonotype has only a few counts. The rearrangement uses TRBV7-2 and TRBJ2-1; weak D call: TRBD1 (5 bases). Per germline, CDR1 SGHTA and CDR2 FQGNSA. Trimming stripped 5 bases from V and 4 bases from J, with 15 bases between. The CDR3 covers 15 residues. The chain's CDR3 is CASSPPPGLYNEQFF. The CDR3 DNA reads TGTGCCAGCAGCCCCCCGCCAGGGCTTTACAATGAGCAGTTCTTC.

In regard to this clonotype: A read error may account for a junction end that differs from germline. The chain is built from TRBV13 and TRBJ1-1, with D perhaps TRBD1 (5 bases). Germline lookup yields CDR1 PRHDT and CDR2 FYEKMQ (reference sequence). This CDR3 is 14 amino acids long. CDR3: CASRLGVLETEAFF. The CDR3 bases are TGTGCCAGCAGATTAGGGGTATTGGAGACTGAAGCTTTCTTT.

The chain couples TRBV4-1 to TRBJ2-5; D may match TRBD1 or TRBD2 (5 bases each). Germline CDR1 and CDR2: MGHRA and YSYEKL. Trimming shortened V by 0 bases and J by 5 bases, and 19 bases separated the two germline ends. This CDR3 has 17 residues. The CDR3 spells CASSQEKRQGVGETQYF. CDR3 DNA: TGCGCCAGCAGCCAAGAAAAGAGGCAGGGAGTTGGTGAGACCCAGTACTTC.

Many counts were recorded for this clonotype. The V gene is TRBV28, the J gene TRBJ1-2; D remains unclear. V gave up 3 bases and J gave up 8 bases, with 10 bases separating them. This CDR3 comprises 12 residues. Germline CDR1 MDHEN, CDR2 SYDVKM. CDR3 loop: CASSFGYWGYTF. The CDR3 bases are TGTGCCAGCAGTTTCGGGTACTGGGGCTACACCTTC.

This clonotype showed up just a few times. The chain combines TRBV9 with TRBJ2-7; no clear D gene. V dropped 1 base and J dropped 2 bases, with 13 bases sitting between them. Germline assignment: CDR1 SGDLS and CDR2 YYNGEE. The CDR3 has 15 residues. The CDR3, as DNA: TGTGCCAGCAGCGTAACCCTGGACCGAACCTACGAGCAGTACTTC. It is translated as CASSVTLDRTYEQYF.

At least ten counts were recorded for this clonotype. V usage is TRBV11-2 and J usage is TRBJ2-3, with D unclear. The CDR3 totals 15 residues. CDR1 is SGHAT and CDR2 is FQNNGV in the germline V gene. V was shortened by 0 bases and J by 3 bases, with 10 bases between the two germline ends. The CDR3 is CASSLDGAPTDTQYF. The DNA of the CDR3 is TGTGCCAGCAGCTTAGACGGAGCACCAACAGATACGCAGTATTTT.